The 4 T cell receptor beta chains below were found in one sample sequenced in a study of identical twins. Using its own MiXCR run on the 5' RACE reads, TCRdb lists one record per CDR3 protein. This sample yields about 460,000 distinct CDR3 sequences, of which 13% to 15% are seen a single time; about 0.52% belongs to the top ten. The sample also formed part of further work on yellow fever vaccine responses in identical twins.

Sequenced material: CD4+ T cells sorted from blood. The receptors originated from a woman under 30 in good health.

This sequence joins TRBV25-1 and TRBJ2-7; 7 nucleotides agree with TRBD1. This CDR3 has 16 residues. Germline CDR1 reads MGHDK; CDR2 reads SYGVNS. V shed 5 bases and J 1 base; nucleotides not matched to a gene: 11. The CDR3 nucleotides are TGTGCCAGCAGTCACCGAAGGGGGACAGCTTCCTACGAGCAGTACTTC. It codes for CASSHRRGTASYEQYF.

This clonotype was counted ten times or more. The chain is built from TRBV15 and TRBJ2-1, with unresolved D. Trimming removed 0 bases at V and 6 bases at J, with 6 bases between. Germline-derived CDR1 and CDR2 are LNHNV and YYDKDF (reference sequence). The CDR3 sequence is 13 residues long. CDR3 bases: TGTGCCACCAGCAGAGAGCCGGCCAATGAGCAGTTCTTC. The encoded protein is CATSREPANEQFF. Together with reference TRBV15 and TRBJ2-1, the CDR3 gives the full variable domain: DAMVIQNPRYQVTQFGKPVTLSCSQTLNHNVMYWYQQKSSQAPKLLFHYYDKDFNNEADTPDNFQSRRPNTSFCFLDIRSPGLGDTAMYLCATSREPANEQFFGPGTRLTVL.

To note about this clonotype: The junction shows a germline mismatch at one end, possibly a read error. The CDR3 DNA reads TGTGCTAGCAGCTTCAGCGGGAGTATCGGGGAGCTGTTTTTT. This gives the protein CASSFSGSIGELFF. This rearrangement joins TRBV7-7 to TRBJ2-2, with 8 bases identical to TRBD2. Germline CDR1 SSHAT, CDR2 FNYEAQ (reference sequence). The CDR3 loop spans 14 amino acids.

This chain uses TRBV5-1 with TRBJ2-5; D assignment may be TRBD1 or TRBD2 (6 bases each). Germline assignment: CDR1 SGHRS and CDR2 YFSETQ. This CDR3 is built from 15 residues. Trimming removed 0 bases at V and 6 bases at J, with 15 bases between. The CDR3 DNA follows: TGCGCCAGCAGCTTGGAGGGGGGTTGGAGGAAGACCCAGTACTTC. This gives the protein CASSLEGGWRKTQYF.